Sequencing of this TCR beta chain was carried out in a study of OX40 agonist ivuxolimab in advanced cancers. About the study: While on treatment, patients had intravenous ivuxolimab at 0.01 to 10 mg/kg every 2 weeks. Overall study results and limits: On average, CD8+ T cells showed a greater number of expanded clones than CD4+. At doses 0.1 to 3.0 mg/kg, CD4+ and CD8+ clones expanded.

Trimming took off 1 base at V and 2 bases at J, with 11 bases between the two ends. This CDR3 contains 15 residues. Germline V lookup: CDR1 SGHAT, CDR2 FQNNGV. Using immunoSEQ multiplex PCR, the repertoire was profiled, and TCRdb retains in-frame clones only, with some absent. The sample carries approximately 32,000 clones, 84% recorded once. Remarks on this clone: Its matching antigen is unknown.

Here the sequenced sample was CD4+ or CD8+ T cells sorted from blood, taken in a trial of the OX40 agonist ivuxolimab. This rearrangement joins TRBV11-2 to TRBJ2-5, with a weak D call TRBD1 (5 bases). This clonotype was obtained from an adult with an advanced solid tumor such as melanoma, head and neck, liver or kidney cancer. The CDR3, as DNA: TGTGCCAGCAGCTTAGTTTTAGGGGCACAAGAGACCCAGTACTTC. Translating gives CASSLVLGAQETQYF.